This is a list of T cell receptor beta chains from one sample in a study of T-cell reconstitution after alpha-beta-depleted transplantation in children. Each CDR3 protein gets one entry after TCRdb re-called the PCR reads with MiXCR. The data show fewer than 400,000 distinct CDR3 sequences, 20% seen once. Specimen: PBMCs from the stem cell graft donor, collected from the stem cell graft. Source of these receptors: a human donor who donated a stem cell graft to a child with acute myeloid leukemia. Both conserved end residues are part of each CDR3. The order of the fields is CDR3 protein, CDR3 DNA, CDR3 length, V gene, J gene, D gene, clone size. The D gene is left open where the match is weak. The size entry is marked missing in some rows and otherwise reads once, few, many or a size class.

CDR3aa: CASSRRDGDTEAFF; CDR3nt: TGTGCCAGCAGTAGGAGGGATGGGGACACTGAAGCTTTCTTT; len: 14; v_gene: TRBV12-3/TRBV12-4; j_gene: TRBJ1-1; d_gene: -; abundance: few
CDR3aa: CASRLAGLREQYF; CDR3nt: TGTGCCAGCAGACTAGCGGGACTACGGGAGCAGTATTTT; len: 13; v_gene: TRBV6-2/TRBV6-3; j_gene: TRBJ2-3; d_gene: TRBD2; abundance: many
CDR3aa: CASSRFDGALLHF; CDR3nt: TGTGCCAGCAGTCGATTCGACGGCGCTCTCCTCCACTTT; len: 13; v_gene: TRBV12-3/TRBV12-4; j_gene: TRBJ1-6; d_gene: -; abundance: few
CDR3aa: CASSLERVGTSVMRWDEQFF; CDR3nt: TGCGCCAGCAGCTTGGAGCGGGTGGGGACTAGCGTCATGAGGTGGGATGAGCAGTTCTTC; len: 20; v_gene: TRBV5-1; j_gene: TRBJ2-1; d_gene: TRBD2; abundance: -
CDR3aa: CASSPRPGPGGQFF; CDR3nt: TGTGCCAGCAGTCCGAGACCGGGACCCGGCGGGCAGTTCTTC; len: 14; v_gene: TRBV12-3/TRBV12-4; j_gene: TRBJ2-1; d_gene: -; abundance: once
CDR3aa: CASRLAGGPNEQFF; CDR3nt: TGCGCCAGTCGACTAGCGGGAGGGCCCAATGAGCAGTTCTTC; len: 14; v_gene: TRBV10-2; j_gene: TRBJ2-1; d_gene: TRBD2; abundance: many
CDR3aa: CSARENGETQYF; CDR3nt: TGCAGTGCGAGAGAGAATGGCGAGACCCAGTACTTC; len: 12; v_gene: TRBV20-1; j_gene: TRBJ2-5; d_gene: -; abundance: -
CDR3aa: CASSSQGPSYEQYF; CDR3nt: TGTGCCAGCAGCTCACAGGGGCCTTCCTACGAGCAGTACTTC; len: 14; v_gene: TRBV7-9; j_gene: TRBJ2-7; d_gene: TRBD1; abundance: many
CDR3aa: CASSYPGQGTGKEKLFF; CDR3nt: TGCGCCAGCAGCTACCCCGGACAGGGCACAGGGAAGGAAAAACTGTTTTTT; len: 17; v_gene: TRBV5-1; j_gene: TRBJ1-4; d_gene: TRBD1; abundance: few
CDR3aa: CSARERLGWQPQHF; CDR3nt: TGCAGTGCTAGGGAGCGGCTGGGCTGGCAGCCCCAGCATTTT; len: 14; v_gene: TRBV20-1; j_gene: TRBJ1-5; d_gene: -; abundance: few
CDR3aa: CASSQRSPGLAGDEQFF; CDR3nt: TGTGCCAGCAGCCAGAGGTCACCGGGACTAGCGGGTGACGAGCAGTTCTTC; len: 17; v_gene: TRBV4-2; j_gene: TRBJ2-1; d_gene: TRBD2; abundance: many
CDR3aa: CATRSGTSGSSEQFF; CDR3nt: TGTGCCACCAGATCCGGGACTAGCGGGAGTTCTGAGCAGTTCTTC; len: 15; v_gene: TRBV24-1; j_gene: TRBJ2-1; d_gene: TRBD2; abundance: few
CDR3aa: CASRPGTGNNEQFF; CDR3nt: TGTGCCAGCAGGCCCGGGACAGGTAACAATGAGCAGTTCTTC; len: 14; v_gene: TRBV27; j_gene: TRBJ2-1; d_gene: TRBD1; abundance: -
CDR3aa: CASSQLSITYNEQFF; CDR3nt: TGCGCCAGCAGCCAGCTTAGCATCACCTACAATGAGCAGTTCTTC; len: 15; v_gene: TRBV4-1; j_gene: TRBJ2-1; d_gene: -; abundance: -
CDR3aa: CATRAGQSYNEQFF; CDR3nt: TGTGCCACCAGGGCCGGACAGTCCTACAATGAGCAGTTCTTC; len: 14; v_gene: TRBV24-1; j_gene: TRBJ2-1; d_gene: -; abundance: few
CDR3aa: CASGVAGGPGDTQYF; CDR3nt: TGTGCCAGCGGGGTAGCGGGAGGGCCAGGGGATACGCAGTATTTT; len: 15; v_gene: TRBV9; j_gene: TRBJ2-3; d_gene: TRBD2; abundance: many
CDR3aa: CSAGAGEGTDTQYF; CDR3nt: TGCAGTGCTGGGGCGGGAGAGGGAACAGATACGCAGTATTTT; len: 14; v_gene: TRBV20-1; j_gene: TRBJ2-3; d_gene: TRBD2; abundance: few
CDR3aa: CASSLGADNEQFF; CDR3nt: TGTGCCAGCAGTTTGGGTGCGGACAATGAGCAGTTCTTC; len: 13; v_gene: TRBV12-3/TRBV12-4; j_gene: TRBJ2-1; d_gene: -; abundance: many
CDR3aa: CSARDHILRGNTGELFF; CDR3nt: TGCAGTGCTAGAGATCATATTTTGCGGGGAAACACCGGGGAGCTGTTTTTT; len: 17; v_gene: TRBV20-1; j_gene: TRBJ2-2; d_gene: -; abundance: -
CDR3aa: CASSYWGTEAFF; CDR3nt: TGTGCCAGCAGCTATTGGGGCACTGAAGCTTTCTTT; len: 12; v_gene: TRBV7-2; j_gene: TRBJ1-1; d_gene: -; abundance: -
CDR3aa: CASRDQGGADTQYF; CDR3nt: TGTGCCAGCAGGGATCAGGGTGGTGCAGATACGCAGTATTTT; len: 14; v_gene: TRBV7-9; j_gene: TRBJ2-3; d_gene: -; abundance: -
CDR3aa: CASSTWTGQPQHF; CDR3nt: TGTGCCAGCAGCACCTGGACTGGGCAGCCCCAGCATTTT; len: 13; v_gene: TRBV12-3/TRBV12-4; j_gene: TRBJ1-5; d_gene: -; abundance: -
CDR3aa: CSARRSRNTEAFF; CDR3nt: TGCAGTGCTAGACGATCTAGGAACACTGAAGCTTTCTTT; len: 13; v_gene: TRBV20-1; j_gene: TRBJ1-1; d_gene: -; abundance: few
CDR3aa: CASSRDTGTDTQYF; CDR3nt: TGTGCCAGCAGTAGGGACACGGGAACAGATACGCAGTATTTT; len: 14; v_gene: TRBV12-3/TRBV12-4; j_gene: TRBJ2-3; d_gene: -; abundance: few
CDR3aa: CARGPYGVGEQFF; CDR3nt: TGTGCCAGGGGCCCTTATGGGGTAGGTGAGCAGTTCTTC; len: 13; v_gene: TRBV7-9; j_gene: TRBJ2-1; d_gene: -; abundance: many
CDR3aa: CSVEESGRLDIQYF; CDR3nt: TGCAGCGTTGAAGAGTCAGGGAGGTTGGACATTCAGTACTTC; len: 14; v_gene: TRBV29-1; j_gene: TRBJ2-4; d_gene: -; abundance: -
CDR3aa: CASSLEAPAFF; CDR3nt: TGTGCCAGCAGTTTAGAGGCCCCAGCTTTCTTT; len: 11; v_gene: TRBV12-3/TRBV12-4; j_gene: TRBJ1-1; d_gene: -; abundance: -
CDR3aa: CAISESRTSGTGEQFF; CDR3nt: TGTGCCATCAGTGAGTCGAGGACTAGCGGGACCGGGGAGCAGTTCTTC; len: 16; v_gene: TRBV10-3; j_gene: TRBJ2-1; d_gene: TRBD2; abundance: few
CDR3aa: CASSLGGRNQETQYF; CDR3nt: TGTGCCAGCAGCTTGGGGGGACGTAACCAAGAGACCCAGTACTTC; len: 15; v_gene: TRBV5-6; j_gene: TRBJ2-5; d_gene: -; abundance: few
CDR3aa: CASSLMGETEAFF; CDR3nt: TGCGCCAGCAGCTTGATGGGAGAAACTGAAGCTTTCTTT; len: 13; v_gene: TRBV5-1; j_gene: TRBJ1-1; d_gene: -; abundance: few
CDR3aa: CASSQALADTSTDTQYF; CDR3nt: TGTGCCAGCAGCCAAGCACTAGCGGACACTAGCACAGATACGCAGTATTTT; len: 17; v_gene: TRBV4-2; j_gene: TRBJ2-3; d_gene: TRBD2; abundance: few
CDR3aa: CASSTHEAFF; CDR3nt: TGTGCCAGCAGCACCCATGAAGCTTTCTTT; len: 10; v_gene: TRBV12-3/TRBV12-4; j_gene: TRBJ1-1; d_gene: -; abundance: -
CDR3aa: CSASGTGEEKLFF; CDR3nt: TGCAGTGCTTCCGGGACAGGGGAGGAAAAACTGTTTTTT; len: 13; v_gene: TRBV20-1; j_gene: TRBJ1-4; d_gene: TRBD1; abundance: -
CDR3aa: CASSQDWKRGYNEQFF; CDR3nt: TGCGCCAGCAGCCAAGATTGGAAGCGGGGGTACAATGAGCAGTTCTTC; len: 16; v_gene: TRBV4-3; j_gene: TRBJ2-1; d_gene: TRBD2; abundance: -
CDR3aa: CASSQGTGVEQYF; CDR3nt: TGTGCCAGCAGCCAAGGGACAGGGGTCGAGCAGTACTTC; len: 13; v_gene: TRBV3-1; j_gene: TRBJ2-7; d_gene: TRBD1; abundance: -
CDR3aa: CASSLVRAQETQYF; CDR3nt: TGTGCCAGCAGTTTAGTCCGAGCTCAAGAGACCCAGTACTTC; len: 14; v_gene: TRBV12-3/TRBV12-4; j_gene: TRBJ2-5; d_gene: -; abundance: -
CDR3aa: CSASGRGSLAFF; CDR3nt: TGCAGTGCCTCCGGGAGGGGGAGTTTAGCTTTCTTT; len: 12; v_gene: TRBV20-1; j_gene: TRBJ1-1; d_gene: -; abundance: -
CDR3aa: CASSAIPAGDTQYF; CDR3nt: TGTGCCAGCTCAGCAATCCCTGCGGGAGATACGCAGTATTTT; len: 14; v_gene: TRBV18; j_gene: TRBJ2-3; d_gene: -; abundance: few
CDR3aa: CASNWGVNEKLFF; CDR3nt: TGTGCCAGCAACTGGGGGGTGAATGAAAAACTGTTTTTT; len: 13; v_gene: TRBV12-3/TRBV12-4; j_gene: TRBJ1-4; d_gene: -; abundance: few
CDR3aa: CASSILPGQGYEQYF; CDR3nt: TGTGCCAGCAGCATCCTACCGGGACAGGGGTACGAGCAGTACTTC; len: 15; v_gene: TRBV7-6; j_gene: TRBJ2-7; d_gene: TRBD1; abundance: few
CDR3aa: CASSGLVSDTQYF; CDR3nt: TGTGCCAGCAGTGGACTAGTCTCAGATACGCAGTATTTT; len: 13; v_gene: TRBV28; j_gene: TRBJ2-3; d_gene: TRBD2; abundance: many
CDR3aa: CSVVLQNLNEQYF; CDR3nt: TGCAGCGTTGTCCTACAGAATTTAAACGAGCAGTACTTC; len: 13; v_gene: TRBV29-1; j_gene: TRBJ2-7; d_gene: -; abundance: many
CDR3aa: CASSFLSGSGGSYEQFF; CDR3nt: TGTGCCAGCAGTTTTTTATCGGGTTCGGGAGGGTCGTATGAGCAGTTCTTC; len: 17; v_gene: TRBV12-3/TRBV12-4; j_gene: TRBJ2-1; d_gene: TRBD2; abundance: -
CDR3aa: CASSLGTVFSNQPQHF; CDR3nt: TGTGCCAGCAGCTTAGGGACAGTCTTTAGCAATCAGCCCCAGCATTTT; len: 16; v_gene: TRBV7-2; j_gene: TRBJ1-5; d_gene: -; abundance: -
CDR3aa: CASSQGFGQGGFNEQFF; CDR3nt: TGTGCCAGCAGCCAAGGGTTCGGGCAGGGGGGCTTCAATGAGCAGTTCTTC; len: 17; v_gene: TRBV4-2; j_gene: TRBJ2-1; d_gene: -; abundance: -
CDR3aa: CASSSLAGGELFF; CDR3nt: TGTGCCAGCAGTTCCTTAGCTGGCGGGGAGCTGTTTTTT; len: 13; v_gene: TRBV28; j_gene: TRBJ2-2; d_gene: -; abundance: few
CDR3aa: CASSQDGVAGSTDTQYF; CDR3nt: TGTGCCAGCAGCCAAGATGGTGTCGCAGGGAGCACAGATACGCAGTATTTT; len: 17; v_gene: TRBV4-2; j_gene: TRBJ2-3; d_gene: -; abundance: many
CDR3aa: CASSLPAGANVLTF; CDR3nt: TGTGCCAGCAGCTTGCCAGCTGGGGCCAACGTCCTGACTTTC; len: 14; v_gene: TRBV5-6; j_gene: TRBJ2-6; d_gene: -; abundance: few
CDR3aa: CASSLVGHQYEQYF; CDR3nt: TGCGCCAGCAGCTTGGTGGGACACCAGTACGAGCAGTACTTC; len: 14; v_gene: TRBV5-1; j_gene: TRBJ2-7; d_gene: -; abundance: -
CDR3aa: CSVDWGDDEQFF; CDR3nt: TGCAGCGTTGATTGGGGGGACGATGAGCAGTTCTTC; len: 12; v_gene: TRBV29-1; j_gene: TRBJ2-1; d_gene: -; abundance: many
CDR3aa: CASVKGSEQETQYF; CDR3nt: TGTGCCAGCGTAAAGGGATCGGAACAAGAGACCCAGTACTTC; len: 14; v_gene: TRBV25-1; j_gene: TRBJ2-5; d_gene: -; abundance: -
CDR3aa: CASSGLAGVGETQYF; CDR3nt: TGTGCCAGCAGCGGACTAGCGGGAGTAGGCGAGACCCAGTACTTC; len: 15; v_gene: TRBV28; j_gene: TRBJ2-5; d_gene: TRBD2; abundance: -
CDR3aa: CASSRSGPWREMPYNEQFF; CDR3nt: TGCGCCAGCAGCCGCTCAGGGCCGTGGCGGGAGATGCCCTACAATGAGCAGTTCTTC; len: 19; v_gene: TRBV4-1; j_gene: TRBJ2-1; d_gene: TRBD2; abundance: -
CDR3aa: CSVEGRTGSSYEQYF; CDR3nt: TGCAGCGTTGAGGGCCGGACAGGGAGCTCCTACGAGCAGTACTTC; len: 15; v_gene: TRBV29-1; j_gene: TRBJ2-7; d_gene: TRBD1; abundance: -
CDR3aa: CSVGQGGAGELFF; CDR3nt: TGCAGCGTCGGACAGGGGGGAGCAGGGGAGCTGTTTTTT; len: 13; v_gene: TRBV29-1; j_gene: TRBJ2-2; d_gene: TRBD1; abundance: many